The 13 T cell receptor beta chains below were found in one sample sequenced in a study of T-cell reconstitution after alpha-beta-depleted transplantation in children. Preparation of the TCRbeta library used unique molecular identifiers. MiXCR was run by TCRdb on the PCR reads, yielding one entry per CDR3 protein. The repertoire includes 90,000 to 100,000 distinct CDR3 sequences, 20% to 30% of them detected once, and 20% to 25% sits in the top ten. The input for sequencing was PBMCs, taken before TCRalphabeta/CD19-depleted stem cell transplant. The receptor source for this set is a boy aged 2-15 years with acute lymphoblastic leukemia, due to receive a stem cell transplant.

This chain links TRBV28 with TRBJ2-1, with 7 bases identical to TRBD2. After removal of 5 bases from V and 7 bases from J, the junction contained 8 bases not matched to a gene. Germline loops: CDR1 MDHEN, CDR2 SYDVKM. The CDR3 loop spans 14 amino acids. The CDR3 reads CASSPGLGGNEQFF. The DNA of the CDR3 is TGTGCCAGCAGTCCGGGCTTGGGGGGGAATGAGCAGTTCTTC.

This clonotype was seen ten or more times. The chain has TRBV27 and TRBJ2-4; 14 nucleotides line up with TRBD2. Germline CDR1 reads MNHEY; CDR2 reads SMNVEV (reference sequence). The CDR3 extends over 18 amino acids. The trim removed 8 bases at V and 3 bases at J, leaving 12 bases unmatched. CDR3: CASQPLGLAGDDKNIQYF. CDR3 sequence (DNA): TGTGCCAGCCAACCGTTGGGACTAGCGGGAGATGACAAAAACATTCAGTACTTC.

V gene TRBV7-8 combines with J gene TRBJ1-2; D remains unclear. There are 15 residues in the CDR3. The V and J ends lost 8 bases and 0 bases respectively, with 16 bases between them. The germline V gene has CDR1 SGHVS and CDR2 FQNEAQ. This CDR3 reads CASLPVASANYGYTF. CDR3 sequence (DNA): TGTGCCAGCCTCCCGGTAGCGTCAGCTAACTATGGCTACACCTTC.

This clonotype was seen only a few times. The J gene is TRBJ2-3, the V gene TRBV20-1; D is possibly TRBD2 (6 bases). The CDR3 loop spans 10 amino acids. Germline lookup yields CDR1 DFQATT and CDR2 SNEGSKA (reference sequence). The CDR3 sequence is CRAGSDTQYF. Written as DNA, the CDR3 is TGCAGGGCGGGGTCAGATACGCAGTATTTT.

The chain joins TRBV30 to TRBJ2-1, with 11 bases lining up with TRBD2. The CDR3 is 13 amino acids. Per germline, CDR1 GTSNPN and CDR2 SVGIG (reference sequence). Losses at the gene ends were 8 bases for V and 3 bases for J; bases not matched to a gene: 3. CDR3 in DNA: TGTGCCGGGGGGACTAGCGGCTACAATGAGCAGTTCTTC. It codes for CAGGTSGYNEQFF.

The chain carries TRBV11-2 and TRBJ2-1, with D unresolved. From germline, CDR1 is SGHAT and CDR2 FQNNGV. This CDR3 is built from 14 residues. The ends were cut back, 5 bases at V and 6 bases at J, with 14 bases in the middle. This CDR3 is CASSQSRSLNEQFF. The CDR3 DNA is TGTGCCAGCAGCCAATCACGGAGCCTCAATGAGCAGTTCTTC.

This clonotype has a count of ten or more. The V and J genes are TRBV29-1 and TRBJ2-3; a possible D gene is TRBD1 (5 bases). V shed 3 bases and J shed 3 bases, with 13 bases lying between them. Germline V gene data show CDR1 as SQVTM and CDR2 as ANQGSEA. There are 14 residues in the CDR3. CDR3 in amino acids: CSVEGPIMTDTQYF. As DNA, the CDR3 is TGCAGCGTTGAGGGGCCCATAATGACAGATACGCAGTATTTT.

This clonotype was detected a few times. The V call is TRBV20-1, the J call TRBJ1-1; 7 bases align to TRBD1. CDR3 size: 14 residues. Germline CDR1 and CDR2: DFQATT and SNEGSKA (reference sequence). The J segment lost 5 bases and the V segment lost 1 base, leaving 7 bases of the junction unmatched. CDR3 protein: CSARGSTGLTEAFF. The CDR3 DNA reads as TGCAGTGCTAGAGGGTCGACAGGGCTAACTGAAGCTTTCTTT.

In this sample, this clonotype turned up a few times. The chain is built from TRBV30 and TRBJ1-1; D remains ambiguous. V was cut by 2 bases and J by 5 bases, with 15 bases left in between. Germline assignment: CDR1 GTSNPN and CDR2 SVGIG (reference sequence). The CDR3 has 14 residues. The CDR3 loop reads CAWSNNLFRTEAFF. CDR3 nucleotide sequence: TGTGCCTGGAGTAATAATCTTTTTAGAACTGAAGCTTTCTTT.

The J gene is TRBJ1-5, the V gene TRBV15, with D perhaps TRBD1 (5 bases). The CDR3 runs 15 residues. CDR1 and CDR2 (germline): LNHNV, YYDKDF (reference sequence). Trimming left V 0 bases short and J 6 bases short, with 12 bases between. In DNA, the CDR3 is TGTGCCACCAGCAGAGATTTGGGGGAAGGTCAGCCCCAGCATTTT. Translation: CATSRDLGEGQPQHF. The full variable domain, rest sourced from reference TRBV15 and TRBJ1-5, is DAMVIQNPRYQVTQFGKPVTLSCSQTLNHNVMYWYQQKSSQAPKLLFHYYDKDFNNEADTPDNFQSRRPNTSFCFLDIRSPGLGDTAMYLCATSRDLGEGQPQHFGDGTRLSIL.

The chain uses TRBV10-1 and TRBJ2-4; the D gene could be TRBD1 or TRBD2 (5 bases each). This CDR3 comprises 16 residues. V gave up 5 bases and J gave up 3 bases, with 17 bases separating them. From germline, CDR1 is WNHNN and CDR2 SYGVQD (reference sequence). As DNA, the CDR3 is TGCGCCAGCAGTCCACAACCGGGAAGGGGCAAAAACATTCAGTACTTC. Protein sequence: CASSPQPGRGKNIQYF.

The chain has TRBV7-2 and TRBJ2-5; D is ambiguous. Germline V CDR1 and CDR2: SGHTA, FQGNSA. The CDR3 is 16 amino acids. V lost 1 base, J lost 5 bases, and 17 bases lay in between. The CDR3 nucleotides are TGTGCCAGCAGCTTAGTTGGGAAAATGAGCGTTGAGACCCAGTACTTC. It codes for CASSLVGKMSVETQYF.

This sequence joins TRBV10-2 and TRBJ1-1; a weak D match, TRBD1 (6 bases). The V end lost 6 bases, the J end lost 8 bases, and 16 bases lay between the germline ends. CDR1 and CDR2 from the germline V gene are WSHSY and SAAADI. The CDR3 consists of 13 residues. The CDR3 DNA is TGCGCCAGCAGAGGAACCTTGGGGACAGAAGCTTTCTTT. It is translated as CASRGTLGTEAFF.